Below, 15 T cell receptor beta chains from the same sample are listed, as sequenced in a study of CD8 T cells in ankylosing spondylitis (dated by TCRdb to between 2016 and 2019). The library was produced with 5' RACE. Sequencing instrument: Illumina HiSeq 2500. In-frame beta chains were kept once TCRdb had trimmed the public reads at Q25 with fastp and called clones with MiXCR. Rows are combined by CDR3 protein, so each entry shows the most common genes and DNA. The sample table lists about 96,000 distinct CDR3 sequences, about 9% of them with a count of one. The top ten constitute approximately 4.6% of the sample. Material: blood, either unsorted or a sorted T cell fraction (not recorded which). The receptors shown here come from a male donor with ankylosing spondylitis or in good health (not recorded which).

In its sample, this clonotype was seen many times. The chain recombines TRBV5-1 with TRBJ1-3; no definite D call. Germline V CDR1 and CDR2: SGHRS, YFSETQ. V lost 2 bases, J lost 0 bases, and 9 bases lay in between. This CDR3 comprises 15 residues. Here the CDR3 DNA reads TGCGCCAGCAGCTTAGGCGAGAGCTCTGGAAACACCATATATTTT. This translates into CASSLGESSGNTIYF.

This clonotype has more than one count but fewer than ten. The chain combines TRBV7-2 with TRBJ2-3; 13 bases line up with TRBD2. CDR3 length: 15 residues. Germline loops: CDR1 SGHTA, CDR2 FQGNSA. The J segment lost 5 bases and the V segment lost 7 bases, leaving 6 bases of the junction unmatched. For the CDR3, the DNA is TGTGCCAGCAAACTAGCGGGGGGGCAGGGAGATACGCAGTATTTT. Translation: CASKLAGGQGDTQYF.

This clonotype was seen many times. The rearrangement joins TRBV7-3 to TRBJ2-3, with TRBD1 matching over 7 bases. The CDR3 runs to 14 residues. Germline CDR1 is SGHTA and CDR2 is FQGTGA. V dropped 0 bases and J dropped 4; count of bases not matched to a gene: 1. The CDR3 is CASSLTGGADTQYF. As DNA, the CDR3 is TGTGCCAGCAGCTTAACAGGGGGCGCAGATACGCAGTATTTT.

Points on this clonotype: Given a much more abundant clone one base away, this may be a read error. The V gene is TRBV20-1, the J gene TRBJ2-3, with unresolved D. This CDR3 has 14 residues. In germline, CDR1 is DFQATT, CDR2 SNEGSKA (reference sequence). Trimming removed 6 bases from V and 2 bases from J, with 15 bases in between. CDR3 sequence reads: CSAERDGNTDTQYF. CDR3 nucleotide sequence: TGCAGTGCCGAGAGAGACGGCAACACAGATACGCAGTATTTT.

This clonotype was detected only a few times. The chain links TRBV10-3 to TRBJ2-2; D ambiguous. The CDR3 is 13 amino acids. The ends were cut back, 3 bases at V and 1 base at J, with 3 bases in the middle. Germline CDR1 ENHRY, CDR2 SYGVKD. The CDR3 here is CAISDMNTGELFF. The CDR3 coding sequence is TGTGCCATCAGTGACATGAACACCGGGGAGCTGTTTTTT.

Turning to this clonotype: Germline and junction disagree at one end, which may indicate a read error. The chain has TRBV12-3 or TRBV12-4 and TRBJ1-2, with D perhaps matching TRBD1 (6 bases). This CDR3 region has 18 residues. The DNA for the CDR3 is TGTGCCAGCTGTTTTCGGGCCCCTCTGGGGGCGCCTCTCTATGGCTACACCTTC. Translated: CASCFRAPLGAPLYGYTF.

This clonotype has only a few counts. The rearrangement uses TRBV19 and TRBJ2-7; no definite D call. V was clipped by 0 bases and J by 3 bases, with 9 bases between them. Germline CDR1 is LNHDA and CDR2 is SQIVND (reference sequence). The CDR3 runs to 14 residues. CDR3 sequence (DNA): TGTGCCAGTAGTATAGATCACCCAGGCTACGAGCAGTACTTC. Protein: CASSIDHPGYEQYF.

This clonotype was seen a handful of times. V is TRBV3-1 and J is TRBJ2-7; maybe TRBD2 (6 bases). This CDR3 is 15 amino acids long. CDR1 is LGHDT and CDR2 is YNNKEL in the germline V gene (reference sequence). V lost 2 bases and J 2 bases, leaving 13 bases between the germline ends. CDR3 residues: CASSQSRLVAYEQYF. DNA of the CDR3: TGTGCCAGCAGCCAATCACGACTAGTCGCCTACGAGCAGTACTTC.

This clonotype was picked up many times. The genes are TRBV19 and TRBJ2-7; a weak D match, TRBD2 (5 bases). From germline, CDR1 is LNHDA and CDR2 SQIVND (reference sequence). Deletions cut 3 bases from V and 0 bases from J, with 12 bases between. The CDR3 covers 15 residues. The CDR3 is CASSMWQRNSYEQYF. The CDR3 DNA follows: TGTGCCAGTAGTATGTGGCAGCGGAACTCCTACGAGCAGTACTTC.

This clonotype was counted ten times or more. The chain joins TRBV4-2 to TRBJ2-2; D is unclear. Germline values: CDR1 LGHNA, CDR2 YNFKEQ. V lost 0 bases, J lost 4 bases, and 18 bases lay in between. This CDR3 region has 18 residues. In DNA form, the CDR3 reads TGTGCCAGCAGCCAAGACCCAGAACCTTTTTCTCGCACCGGGGAGCTGTTTTTT. Translation: CASSQDPEPFSRTGELFF.

This clonotype was seen a handful of times. This chain joins TRBV6-2 or TRBV6-3 and TRBJ2-6; a possible D gene is TRBD1 (6 bases). Germline V gene data show CDR1 as MNHEY and CDR2 as SVGEGT. CDR3 length: 20 residues. V was trimmed by 2 bases and J by 1 base, leaving 21 bases between them. CDR3 sequence: CASSYEFLGQLPSGANVLTF. The CDR3 DNA reads TGTGCCAGCAGTTACGAATTTCTGGGACAATTACCTTCTGGGGCCAACGTCCTGACTTTC.

This clonotype was counted many times. V gene TRBV19 combines with J gene TRBJ1-1; D is uncertain. The V end was cut by 5 bases, the J end by 6 bases, with 7 bases between. The germline V gene encodes CDR1 LNHDA and CDR2 SQIVND (reference sequence). This CDR3 has 11 amino acids. The CDR3 coding sequence is TGTGCCAGTAGTCGGGCTGCTGAAGCTTTCTTT. Encoded protein: CASSRAAEAFF.

This rearrangement joins TRBV5-4 to TRBJ2-5; D might be TRBD1 (6 bases). The CDR3 runs 14 residues. V was trimmed by 3 bases and J by 5 bases, leaving 14 bases between them. CDR1 SGHNT and CDR2 YYREEE come from the germline V gene (reference sequence). In DNA, the CDR3 is TGTGCCAGCAGCTCAACCGGGACACTTGAGACCCAGTACTTC. Translating it yields CASSSTGTLETQYF.

This clonotype was observed a few times. The chain uses TRBV3-1 and TRBJ2-7, with D perhaps TRBD1 (5 bases). The germline V gene has CDR1 LGHDT and CDR2 YNNKEL (reference sequence). This CDR3 has 13 residues. V lost 2 bases to trimming and J lost 3 bases, with 8 bases between them. CDR3 bases: TGTGCCAGCAGCCAACCTAGGGGCTACGAGCAGTACTTC. This gives the protein CASSQPRGYEQYF.

The sample holds many counts of this clonotype. The chain uses TRBV4-2 and TRBJ2-5, with D possibly called TRBD1 or TRBD2 (5 bases each). V lost 0 bases to trimming and J lost 4 bases, with 18 bases between them. The CDR3 consists of 17 residues. Germline V lookup: CDR1 LGHNA, CDR2 YNFKEQ. The CDR3 reads CASSQEGVGAGRETQYF. For the CDR3, the DNA is TGTGCCAGCAGCCAAGAGGGAGTAGGGGCGGGTCGAGAGACCCAGTACTTC.